Listed here is a single T cell receptor (beta chain). These data come from a study of control samples from healthy donors and cancer patients. Using immunoSEQ multiplex PCR, the repertoire was profiled, and TCRdb retains in-frame clones only, with some absent. The table lists 150,000 to 200,000 clones, 80% to 90% of them singletons, with more than 10% in the top ten. Germline lookup yields CDR1 MNHEY and CDR2 SMNVEV (reference sequence). The CDR3 contains 14 residues. The trim removed 2 bases at V and 6 bases at J, leaving 6 bases unmatched. The sample taken for sequencing was blood. The chain carries TRBV27 and TRBJ2-7, with 8 bases matching TRBD2. The clonotype was recovered from a man in his thirties or forties in good health. CDR3 loop: CASSLAGGHLEQYF. Here the CDR3 DNA reads TGTGCCAGCAGTTTAGCGGGAGGCCACCTCGAGCAGTACTTC.